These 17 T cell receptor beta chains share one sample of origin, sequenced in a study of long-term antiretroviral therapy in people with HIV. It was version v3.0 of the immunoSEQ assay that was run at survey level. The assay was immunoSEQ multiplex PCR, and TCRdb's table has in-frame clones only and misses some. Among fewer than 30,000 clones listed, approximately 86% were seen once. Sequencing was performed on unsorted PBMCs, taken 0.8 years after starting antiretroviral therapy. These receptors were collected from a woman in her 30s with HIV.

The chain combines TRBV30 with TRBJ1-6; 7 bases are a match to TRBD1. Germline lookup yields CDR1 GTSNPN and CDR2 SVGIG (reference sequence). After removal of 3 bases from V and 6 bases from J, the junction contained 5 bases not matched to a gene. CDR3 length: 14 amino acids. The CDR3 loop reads CAWRRDRSNSPLHF. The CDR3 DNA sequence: TGTGCCTGGAGAAGGGACAGAAGTAATTCACCCCTCCACTTT.

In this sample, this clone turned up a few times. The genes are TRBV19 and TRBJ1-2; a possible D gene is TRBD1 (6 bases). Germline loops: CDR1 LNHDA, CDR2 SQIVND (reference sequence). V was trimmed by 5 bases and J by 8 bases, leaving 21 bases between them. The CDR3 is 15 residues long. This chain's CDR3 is CASSPRDNRADGYTF. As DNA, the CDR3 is TGTGCCAGTAGTCCCCGGGACAATCGAGCAGACGGCTACACCTTC.

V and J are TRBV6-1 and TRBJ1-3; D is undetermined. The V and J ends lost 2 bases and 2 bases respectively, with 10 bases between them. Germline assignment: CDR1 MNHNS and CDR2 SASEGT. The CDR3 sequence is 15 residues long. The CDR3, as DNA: TGTGCCAGCAGTGAACGTTGGGATACTGGAAACACCATATATTTT. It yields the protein CASSERWDTGNTIYF.

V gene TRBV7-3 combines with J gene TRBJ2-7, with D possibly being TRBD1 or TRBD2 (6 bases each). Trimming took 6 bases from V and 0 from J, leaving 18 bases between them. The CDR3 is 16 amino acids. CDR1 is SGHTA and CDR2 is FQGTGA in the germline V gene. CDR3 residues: CASSSDGGQVSYEQYF. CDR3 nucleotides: TGTGCCAGCAGTTCCGACGGGGGACAAGTCTCCTACGAGCAGTACTTC.

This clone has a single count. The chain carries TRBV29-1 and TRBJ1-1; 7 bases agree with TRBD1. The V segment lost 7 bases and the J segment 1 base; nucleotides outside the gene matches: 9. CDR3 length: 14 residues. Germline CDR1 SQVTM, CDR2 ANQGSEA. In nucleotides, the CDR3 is TGCAGCGGTACAGGGGATAAGAGGAACACTGAAGCTTTCTTT. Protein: CSGTGDKRNTEAFF.

The CDR3 region has the DNA TGTGCCTGGAGTGTAGCGTTGCTGCCAATGCGTGGCTACACCTTC. Protein sequence: CAWSVALLPMRGYTF. The chain joins TRBV30 to TRBJ1-2; no definite D call. V lost 0 bases and J 7 bases, leaving 18 bases between the germline ends. Germline V lookup: CDR1 GTSNPN, CDR2 SVGIG (reference sequence). This CDR3 is built from 15 residues.

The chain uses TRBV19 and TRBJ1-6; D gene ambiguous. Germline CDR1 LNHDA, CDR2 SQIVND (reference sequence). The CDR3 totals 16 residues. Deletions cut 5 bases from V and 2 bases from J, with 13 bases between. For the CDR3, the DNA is TGTGCCAGTAGTGGCACGGGGAGCGCCTATAATTCACCCCTCCACTTT. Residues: CASSGTGSAYNSPLHF.

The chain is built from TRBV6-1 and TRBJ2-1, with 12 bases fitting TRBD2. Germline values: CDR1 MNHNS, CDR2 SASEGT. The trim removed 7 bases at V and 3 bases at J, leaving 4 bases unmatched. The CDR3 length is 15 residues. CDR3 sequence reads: CASTRLAGVYNEQFF. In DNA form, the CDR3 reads TGTGCCAGCACCAGACTAGCGGGGGTCTACAATGAGCAGTTCTTC.

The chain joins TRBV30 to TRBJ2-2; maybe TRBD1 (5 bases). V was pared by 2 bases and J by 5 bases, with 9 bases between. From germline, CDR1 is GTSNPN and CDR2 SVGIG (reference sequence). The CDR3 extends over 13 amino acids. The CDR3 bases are TGTGCCTGGAGTAGGGGTTGGACCGGGGAGCTGTTTTTT. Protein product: CAWSRGWTGELFF.

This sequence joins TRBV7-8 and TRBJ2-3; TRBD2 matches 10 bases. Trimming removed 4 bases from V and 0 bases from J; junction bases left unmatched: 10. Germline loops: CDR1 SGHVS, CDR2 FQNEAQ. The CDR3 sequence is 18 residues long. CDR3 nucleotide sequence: TGTGCCAGCAGCTGGACGATTGGACTAGCGGCTAGCACAGATACGCAGTATTTT. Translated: CASSWTIGLAASTDTQYF.

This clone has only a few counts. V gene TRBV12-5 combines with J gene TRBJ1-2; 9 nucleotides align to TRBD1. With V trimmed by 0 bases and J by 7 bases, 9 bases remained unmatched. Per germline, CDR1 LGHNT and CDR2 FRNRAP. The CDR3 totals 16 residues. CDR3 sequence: CASGLVSGTGIGGYTF. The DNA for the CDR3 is TGTGCTAGTGGTTTGGTGTCCGGGACAGGGATCGGTGGCTACACCTTC.

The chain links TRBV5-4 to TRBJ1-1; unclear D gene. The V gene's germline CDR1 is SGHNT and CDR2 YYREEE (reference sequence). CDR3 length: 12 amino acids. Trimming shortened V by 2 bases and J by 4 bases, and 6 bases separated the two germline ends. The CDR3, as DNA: TGTGCCAGCAGCTTCCTCCCCACTGAAGCTTTCTTT. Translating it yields CASSFLPTEAFF. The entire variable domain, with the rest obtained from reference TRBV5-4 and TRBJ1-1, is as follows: ETGVTQSPTHLIKTRGQQVTLRCSSQSGHNTVSWYQQALGQGPQFIFQYYREEENGRGNFPPRFSGLQFPNYSSELNVNALELDDSALYLCASSFLPTEAFFGQGTRLTVV.

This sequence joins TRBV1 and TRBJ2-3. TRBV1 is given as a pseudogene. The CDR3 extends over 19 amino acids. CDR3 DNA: TGCACCAGCAGCCAAGGGCAGCTATTCAAAGATACTAGCACAGATACGCAGTATTTT. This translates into CTSSQGQLFKDTSTDTQYF.

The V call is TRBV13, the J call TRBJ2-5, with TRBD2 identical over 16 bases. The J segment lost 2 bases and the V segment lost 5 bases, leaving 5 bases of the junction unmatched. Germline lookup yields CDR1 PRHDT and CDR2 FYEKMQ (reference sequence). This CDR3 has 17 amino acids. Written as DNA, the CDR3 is TGTGCCAGCAGCCGGGGACTAGCGGGGGGGCCGCAAGAGACCCAGTACTTC. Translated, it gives CASSRGLAGGPQETQYF. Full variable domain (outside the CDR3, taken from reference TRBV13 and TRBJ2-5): AAGVIQSPRHLIKEKRETATLKCYPIPRHDTVYWYQQGPGQDPQFLISFYEKMQSDKGSIPDRFSAQQFSDYHSELNMSSLELGDSALYFCASSRGLAGGPQETQYFGPGTRLLVL.

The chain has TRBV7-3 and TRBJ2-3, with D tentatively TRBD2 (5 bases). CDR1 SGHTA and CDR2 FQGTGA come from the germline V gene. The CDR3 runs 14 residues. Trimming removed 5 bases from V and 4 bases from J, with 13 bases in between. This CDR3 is CASSPSGGSDTQYF. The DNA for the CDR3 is TGTGCCAGCAGCCCAAGTGGAGGCTCAGATACGCAGTATTTT.

The CDR3 sequence is CASSSAGLMNTEAFF. As DNA, the CDR3 is TGTGCCAGCAGCTCGGCAGGACTTATGAACACTGAAGCTTTCTTT. The rearrangement joins TRBV13 to TRBJ1-1; D gene unclear. Germline lookup yields CDR1 PRHDT and CDR2 FYEKMQ (reference sequence). V dropped 4 bases and J dropped 0 bases, with 12 bases sitting between them. The CDR3 consists of 15 residues.

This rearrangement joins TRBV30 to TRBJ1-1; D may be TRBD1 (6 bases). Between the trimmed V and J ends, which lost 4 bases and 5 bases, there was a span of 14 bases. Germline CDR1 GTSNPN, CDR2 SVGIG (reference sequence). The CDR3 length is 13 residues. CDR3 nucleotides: TGTGCCTGGACCCGGCAAACAGGGACTGAAGCTTTCTTT. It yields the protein CAWTRQTGTEAFF. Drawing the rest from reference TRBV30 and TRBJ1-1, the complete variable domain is SQTIHQWPATLVQPVGSPLSLECTVEGTSNPNLYWYRQAAGRGLQLLFYSVGIGQISSEVPQNLSASRPQDRQFILSSKKLLLSDSGFYLCAWTRQTGTEAFFGQGTRLTVV.